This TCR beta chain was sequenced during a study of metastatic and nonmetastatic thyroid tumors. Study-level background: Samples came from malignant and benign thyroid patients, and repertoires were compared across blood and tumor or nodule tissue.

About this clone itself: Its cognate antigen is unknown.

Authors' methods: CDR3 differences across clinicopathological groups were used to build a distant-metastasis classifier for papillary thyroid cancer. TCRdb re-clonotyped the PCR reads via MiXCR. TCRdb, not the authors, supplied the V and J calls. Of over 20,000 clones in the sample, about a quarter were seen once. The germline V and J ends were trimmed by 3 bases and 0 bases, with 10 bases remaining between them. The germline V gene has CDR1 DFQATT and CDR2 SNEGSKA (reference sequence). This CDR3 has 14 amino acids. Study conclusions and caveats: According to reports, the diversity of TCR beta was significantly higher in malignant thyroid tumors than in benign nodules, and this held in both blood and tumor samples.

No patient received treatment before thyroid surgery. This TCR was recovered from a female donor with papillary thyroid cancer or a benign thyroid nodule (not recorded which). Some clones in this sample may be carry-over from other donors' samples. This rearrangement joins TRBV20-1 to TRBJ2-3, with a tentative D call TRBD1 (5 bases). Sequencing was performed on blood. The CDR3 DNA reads TGCAGTGCTAGGACAGTAACTAGCACAGATACGCAGTATTTT. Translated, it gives CSARTVTSTDTQYF.